A selection of T cell receptor beta chains follows, all from one sample in a study of beta chain features in type 1 diabetes. Using immunoSEQ multiplex PCR, the repertoire was profiled, and TCRdb retains in-frame clones only, with some absent. The data contain fewer than 45,000 clones, approximately 60% of them seen just once; the ten biggest clones take up around 1.7%. Sequencing was performed on Tregs from blood. The receptors were gathered from a man between 25 and 39 years old with type 1 diabetes. Some clones in this sample may be carry-over from other donors' samples. Both conserved end residues are part of each CDR3. The order of the fields is D gene, J gene, clone size, V gene, CDR3 DNA, CDR3 protein. A D gene is named only where the DNA matches it firmly. Expanded clones are given a class, and other clones once, few, many or no size at all.

TRBD2 TRBJ2-2 NA TRBV5-4 TGTGCCAGCAGCACAGCGGGGGGCAGACACGAGGAGCTGTTTTTT CASSTAGGRHEELFF
TRBD1 TRBJ1-6 NA TRBV5-1 TGCGCCAGCAGCTTGGATACAGGGGATAAACCCCTCCACTTT CASSLDTGDKPLHF
TRBD1 TRBJ1-3 NA TRBV5-1 TGCGCCAGCAGCTTACAGGGGGCTAACTCTGGAAACACCATATATTTT CASSLQGANSGNTIYF
TRBD2 TRBJ2-5 NA TRBV7-9 TGTGCCAGCAGCTTAGGGGGACTAGCGGGGGCCACATACCAAGAGACCCAGTACTTC CASSLGGLAGATYQETQYF
NA TRBJ2-5 NA TRBV9 TGTGCCAGCAGCGTTACGGGCAGGGAAGAGGAGCAGTACTTC CASSVTGREEEQYF
NA TRBJ2-3 few TRBV6-5 TGTGCCAGCAGCTCACAGGACCCGAGGACAGATACGCAGTATTTT CASSSQDPRTDTQYF
NA TRBJ2-1 NA TRBV7-9 TGTGCCAGCAGCTCATGGGGGGGGGCCAATGAGCAGTTCTTC CASSSWGGANEQFF
NA TRBJ2-1 NA TRBV6-5 TGTGCCAGCAGTTACGGGCTCGGGGGGCGGCAGTTCTTC CASSYGLGGRQFF
NA TRBJ2-1 NA TRBV5-1 TGCGCCAGCAGCTTAGCTCGGGATGAGCAGTTCTTC CASSLARDEQFF
NA TRBJ1-2 NA TRBV4-3 TGCGCCAGCAGCCTGACAGGCAACTATGGCTACACCTTC CASSLTGNYGYTF
TRBD1 TRBJ2-7 NA TRBV13 TGTGCCAGCAGCCCGACAGGGGTTCGCGAGCAGTACTTC CASSPTGVREQYF
TRBD2 TRBJ2-1 NA TRBV2 TGTGCCAGCACCCTCCGGGGGGGTTCCTACAATGAGCAGTTCTTC CASTLRGGSYNEQFF
NA TRBJ1-1 NA TRBV28 TGTGCCAGCAGTCCCCCGCGGGTCATGAACACTGAAGCTTTCTTT CASSPPRVMNTEAFF
NA TRBJ1-2 NA TRBV14 TGTGCCAGCAGCCAAGATGCTGGGCTTGGCTACACCTTC CASSQDAGLGYTF
NA TRBJ2-7 NA TRBV19 TGTGCCAGTAGGTACGGCTACGAGCAGTACTTC CASRYGYEQYF
TRBD1 TRBJ2-2 NA TRBV5-1 TGCGCCAGCAGCTCCTGGGACAGGGGAATTGTGGGGCTGTTTTTT CASSSWDRGIVGLFF
TRBD2 TRBJ2-5 NA TRBV9 TGTGCCAGCAGCGACCGAACTAGCGACCAAGAGACCCAGTACTTC CASSDRTSDQETQYF
NA TRBJ1-4 NA TRBV28 TGTGCCAGCAGTTTTAGCCCAACTAATGAAAAACTGTTTTTT CASSFSPTNEKLFF
NA TRBJ2-2 NA TRBV7-3 TGTGCCAGCAGCTTATACAGGCCCGGGGAGCTGTTTTTT CASSLYRPGELFF
TRBD2 TRBJ2-2 NA TRBV10-3 TGTGCCATCAGTGTCCCCGAAGCCGCGGGGGGGCAGGCCGGGGAGCTGTTTTTT CAISVPEAAGGQAGELFF
TRBD1 TRBJ2-7 NA TRBV29-1 TGCAGCGTGATGGGACAGCTAAACCCCTACGAGCAGTACTTC CSVMGQLNPYEQYF
NA TRBJ2-7 NA TRBV25-1 TGTGCCAGCAGTGAAGCCGGGACAAGGCCTTCCTACGAGCAGTACTTC CASSEAGTRPSYEQYF
NA TRBJ2-2 NA TRBV18 TGTGCCAGCTCCCCATACACGGGACAGAACACCGGGGAGCTGTTTTTT CASSPYTGQNTGELFF
TRBD1 TRBJ1-5 few TRBV6-6 TGTGCCAGCAGACAGACAGGGTTGGGTCAGCCCCAGCATTTT CASRQTGLGQPQHF
TRBD1 TRBJ1-3 NA TRBV29-1 TGCAGCGTTACTACCGGGACAGACTCTGGAAACACCATATATTTT CSVTTGTDSGNTIYF
TRBD1 TRBJ1-5 NA TRBV19 TGTGCCAGTAGTATCCGGGACAGGGGCAATCAGCCCCAGCATTTT CASSIRDRGNQPQHF
NA TRBJ1-6 NA TRBV7-9 TGTGCCAGCAGCCCGGGGGGGTACCTGGCCCTCCACTTT CASSPGGYLALHF
TRBD2 TRBJ2-3 NA TRBV7-2 TGTGCCAGCAGCTTAGGGGCCAGCGGGAGATCAGATACGCAGTATTTT CASSLGASGRSDTQYF
NA TRBJ2-5 NA TRBV7-2 TGTGCCAGCAGCTTAGTTGTGACAGCCTCGGGAGAGACCCAGTACTTC CASSLVVTASGETQYF
TRBD1 TRBJ2-7 NA TRBV14 TGTGCCAGCAGCCAGCATCCTGGGACAGGGGTCTTC CASSQHPGTGVF
NA TRBJ2-3 once TRBV2 TGTGCCAGCAGTAGTCTCCGGACGCAGTATTTT CASSSLRTQYF
TRBD2 TRBJ2-5 NA TRBV4-3 TGCGCCAGCAGCCACACGGGGGGGCCCGCGGAGACCCAGTACTTC CASSHTGGPAETQYF
NA TRBJ1-5 NA TRBV29-1 TGCAGCGTTGGGGCGGGGGTGAATCAGCCCCAGCATTTT CSVGAGVNQPQHF
NA TRBJ1-2 NA TRBV19 TGTGCCAGTAGTTCGGGGATCTACTATGGCTACACCTTC CASSSGIYYGYTF
NA TRBJ1-1 once TRBV30 TGTGCCTGGAGCCCCGGGAACACTGAAGCTTTCTTT CAWSPGNTEAFF
NA TRBJ2-3 few TRBV7-9 TGTGCCAGCAGCTCGTGGGGGGGCACAGATACGCAGTATTTT CASSSWGGTDTQYF
NA TRBJ2-5 NA TRBV5-4 TGTGCCAGCAGGGTACAGGGCATTCGAGAGACCCAGTACTTC CASRVQGIRETQYF
TRBD2 TRBJ2-1 once TRBV9 TGTGCCAGCAGCGTAGCGGGGCTAGCGGGGGGGCCGTTGTTCTTC CASSVAGLAGGPLFF
NA TRBJ2-5 NA TRBV2 TGTGCCAGCAGGAGGGACTTTGGGGAGACCCAGTACTTC CASRRDFGETQYF
NA TRBJ2-3 NA TRBV6-5 TGTGCCAGCAGTTACACGGCGGGGGCAAACACAGATACGCAGTATTTT CASSYTAGANTDTQYF
NA TRBJ1-1 NA TRBV7-9 TGTGCCAGCAGCCACTCACAGGGCACGAACACTGAAGCTTTCTTT CASSHSQGTNTEAFF
TRBD2 TRBJ2-5 NA TRBV4-2 TGTGCCAGCAGCCAAGATCCGGCGACTAGCGGGGTGGGGTACCAAGAGACCCAGTACTTC CASSQDPATSGVGYQETQYF
TRBD2 TRBJ2-3 NA TRBV5-1 TGCGCCAGCAGTTTTTTCGGACTAGCGGGGAACTTCGTAGCTACGCAGTATTTT CASSFFGLAGNFVATQYF
NA TRBJ2-5 few TRBV14 TGTGCCAGCAGCCAAGTATCCGGGGCCCAGTACTTC CASSQVSGAQYF
NA TRBJ2-7 NA TRBV11-2 TGTGCCAGCAGCTTACAGGGGTCCTACGAGCAGTACTTC CASSLQGSYEQYF
TRBD1 TRBJ2-7 NA TRBV5-6 TGTGCCAGCAGTTGGGACAGGGAAAACGAGCAGTACTTC CASSWDRENEQYF
TRBD2 TRBJ2-1 few TRBV7-9 TGTGCCAGCAGTAGCGGGCCCTCGCTCTTC CASSSGPSLF
TRBD1 TRBJ1-2 NA TRBV6-5 TGTGCCAGCAGTCAACTAGGGGACAGGGCTTATGGCTACACCTTC CASSQLGDRAYGYTF
TRBD1 TRBJ2-1 NA TRBV6-4 TGTGCCAGCAGTGACGGGACAGGAAACAATGAGCAGTTCTTC CASSDGTGNNEQFF